Sequencing of this T cell receptor (beta chain) was carried out in a study of shared clonotypes between healthy human individuals. Overall study: Three plates each covered CD4 naive and memory; CD8 naive two, CD8 memory one.

Sequencing was performed with immunoSEQ multiplex PCR; in TCRdb, only in-frame clones are kept and a portion is missing. Of approximately 740,000 clones listed, over 90% are singletons. As to this clone: Antigen: not known. The sample contains more than one DNA sequence encoding this CDR3.

The CDR3 contains 13 residues. V lost 2 bases to trimming and J lost 3 bases, with 9 bases between them. From germline, CDR1 is SGDLS and CDR2 YYNGEE. Naive CD8 cells were CD45RO-negative, positively selected for CCR7, excluding terminally differentiated effector memory CD45RA+ cells. Study-level results: What limited the represented genetic and exposure-history diversity was the small number of donors. Unshared clonotypes carried lower generation probabilities than those common to all four donors.

The chain uses TRBV9 and TRBJ2-7; D possibly corresponds to TRBD1 (6 bases). Sequenced material: naive CD8+ T cells sorted from blood. This TCR derives from a young man in good health. The CDR3 here is CASSVRGGYEQYF. DNA for the CDR3: TGTGCCAGCAGCGTTCGAGGGGGCTACGAGCAGTACTTC.